These 5 T cell receptor beta chains came from one sample sequenced in a study of CD8 T cells in ankylosing spondylitis. Findings and limits, study-wide: Ankylosing spondylitis blood appeared to carry a characteristic TCR beta motif of several highly homologous variants.

Via MiXCR, TCRdb re-called the 5' RACE reads, giving one row per CDR3 protein. Of about 540,000 distinct CDR3 sequences in the sample, roughly an eighth are singletons; the top ten hold 6.8%. These TCRs are of unknown antigen specificity. The specimen sequenced was blood, either unsorted or a sorted T cell fraction (not recorded which). Receptors originate from a male donor with ankylosing spondylitis.

The table lists this clonotype with a few counts. The chain joins TRBV29-1 to TRBJ1-1; D may be TRBD1 (5 bases). The V end was cut by 7 bases, the J end by 3 bases, with 15 bases between. CDR1 and CDR2 from the germline V gene are SQVTM and ANQGSEA. This CDR3 comprises 13 residues. Here the CDR3 reads CSASSGGDTEAFF. The CDR3 bases are TGCAGCGCCAGCAGCGGGGGGGACACTGAAGCTTTCTTT.

The chain recombines TRBV6-1 with TRBJ1-4, with D maybe TRBD1 (5 bases). Germline CDR1 reads MNHNS; CDR2 reads SASEGT. This CDR3 comprises 13 residues. The ends were cut back, 6 bases at V and 8 bases at J, with 13 bases in the middle. The chain's CDR3 is CASRADSYEKLFF. For the CDR3, the DNA is TGTGCCAGCAGAGCAGACAGTTACGAAAAACTGTTTTTT.

The rearrangement links TRBV5-1 to TRBJ2-3, with D perhaps matching TRBD1 (6 bases). The CDR3 extends over 13 amino acids. V was shortened by 0 bases and J by 5 bases, with 7 bases between the two germline ends. CDR1 and CDR2 (germline): SGHRS, YFSETQ. The CDR3 coding sequence is TGCGCCAGCAGCTTGGTAGGGGGAGATACGCAGTATTTT. It specifies CASSLVGGDTQYF. Using reference TRBV5-1 and TRBJ2-3 for the parts outside the CDR3, the full variable domain is KAGVTQTPRYLIKTRGQQVTLSCSPISGHRSVSWYQQTPGQGLQFLFEYFSETQRNKGNFPGRFSGRQFSNSRSEMNVSTLELGDSALYLCASSLVGGDTQYFGPGTRLTVL.

The table lists this clonotype with many counts. The chain combines TRBV3-1 with TRBJ2-3, with a weak D call TRBD1 (5 bases). Trimming took off 3 bases at V and 2 bases at J, with 12 bases between the two ends. The CDR3 length is 15 residues. The V gene's germline CDR1 is LGHDT and CDR2 YNNKEL (reference sequence). CDR3 DNA sequence: TGTGCCAGCAGCCAGGTACTCAGGGCCACAGATACGCAGTATTTT. Translating it yields CASSQVLRATDTQYF.

The rearrangement joins TRBV27 to TRBJ1-6; D uncertain. Between the trimmed V and J ends, which lost 4 bases and 7 bases, there was a span of 11 bases. CDR1 and CDR2 (germline): MNHEY, SMNVEV (reference sequence). CDR3 length equals 14 residues. CDR3 protein: CASSSLSANSPLHF. The CDR3 DNA sequence: TGTGCCAGCAGTTCCCTGTCGGCGAATTCACCCCTCCACTTT.